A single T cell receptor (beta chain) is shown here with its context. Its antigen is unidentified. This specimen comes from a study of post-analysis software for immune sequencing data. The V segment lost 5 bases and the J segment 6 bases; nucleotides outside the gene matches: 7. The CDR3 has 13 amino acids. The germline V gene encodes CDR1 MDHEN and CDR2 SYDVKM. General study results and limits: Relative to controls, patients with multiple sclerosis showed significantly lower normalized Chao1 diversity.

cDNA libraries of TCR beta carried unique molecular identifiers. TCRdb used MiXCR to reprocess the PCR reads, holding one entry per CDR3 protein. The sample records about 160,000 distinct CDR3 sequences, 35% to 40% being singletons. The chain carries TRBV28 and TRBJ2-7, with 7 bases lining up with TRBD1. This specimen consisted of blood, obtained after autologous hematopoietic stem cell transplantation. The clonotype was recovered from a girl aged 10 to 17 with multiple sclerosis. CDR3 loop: CASSRQGLGEQYF. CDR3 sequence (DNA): TGTGCCAGCAGTCGACAGGGTCTAGGCGAGCAGTACTTC.